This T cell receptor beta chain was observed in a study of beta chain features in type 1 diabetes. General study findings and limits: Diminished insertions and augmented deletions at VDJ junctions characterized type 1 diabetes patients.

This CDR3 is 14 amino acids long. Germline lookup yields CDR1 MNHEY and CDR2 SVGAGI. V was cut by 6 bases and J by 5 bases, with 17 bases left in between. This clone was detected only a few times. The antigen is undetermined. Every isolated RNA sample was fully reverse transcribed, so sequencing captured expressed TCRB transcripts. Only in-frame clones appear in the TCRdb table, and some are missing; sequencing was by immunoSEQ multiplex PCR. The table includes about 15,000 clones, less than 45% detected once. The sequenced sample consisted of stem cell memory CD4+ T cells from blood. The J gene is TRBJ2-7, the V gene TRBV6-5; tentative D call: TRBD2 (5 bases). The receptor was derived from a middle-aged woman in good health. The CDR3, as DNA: TGTGCCAGCAGGCGGCCGGGAATACCTAACGAGCAGTACTTC. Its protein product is CASRRPGIPNEQYF.